Given below is one T cell receptor beta chain in context. What it recognizes is unknown. The source of the sample is a study of CD8 T cells in ankylosing spondylitis. Study-level findings and limits: Roughly 8 highly homologous variants formed a TCR beta motif that appeared characteristic of ankylosing spondylitis blood. The clones that were linked to disease were reported to be significantly enriched in matched synovial fluid samples from ankylosing spondylitis patients.

Via MiXCR, TCRdb re-called the 5' RACE reads, giving one row per CDR3 protein. The table has about 500,000 distinct CDR3 sequences, about 12% seen once; the top ten hold about 6.8%. The sequence came from a male donor with ankylosing spondylitis. Sequenced: blood, either unsorted or a sorted T cell fraction (not recorded which).

CDR3 region: CASSPGIDNQPQHF. CDR3 in DNA: TGTGCCAGCTCACCAGGGATTGACAATCAGCCCCAGCATTTT. The V call is TRBV18, the J call TRBJ1-5; D is unresolved. V was cut by 2 bases and J by 3 bases, with 8 bases left in between. The CDR3 sequence is 14 residues long. Germline loops: CDR1 KGHSH, CDR2 LQKENI.